This T cell receptor (beta chain) was sequenced for a study of CD8 T cells in ankylosing spondylitis. The study's findings and limits: Within peripheral blood, clones linked to disease were CD8+ and relatively rare. Matched ankylosing spondylitis synovial fluid reportedly showed significant enrichment of disease-linked clones. Earlier work had already found some motif variants in reactive arthritis synovial fluid and blood.

TCRdb used MiXCR to reprocess the 5' RACE reads, holding one entry per CDR3 protein. Here the sample spans approximately 150,000 distinct CDR3 sequences, 30% to 40% being singletons. This clonotype was picked up many times. Its antigen remains unidentified. The germline V gene encodes CDR1 DFQATT and CDR2 SNEGSKA (reference sequence). The CDR3 consists of 15 residues. The J segment lost 4 bases and the V segment lost 2 bases, leaving 8 bases of the junction unmatched. This clonotype was sampled from a male donor with ankylosing spondylitis. The rearrangement links TRBV20-1 to TRBJ2-7, with 10 positions matching TRBD2. The specimen was synovial fluid, either unsorted or a sorted T cell fraction (not recorded which). The CDR3 reads CSARKAGGPWYEQYF. The CDR3 region has the DNA TGCAGTGCTAGAAAAGCGGGAGGGCCATGGTACGAGCAGTACTTC.